Presented here are 29 T cell receptor beta chains from one specimen sequenced in a study of cytomegalovirus exposure and HLA in healthy donors. PCR employed 60 Vbeta and 13 Jbeta primers. The assay was immunoSEQ multiplex PCR, and TCRdb's table has in-frame clones only and misses some. The sample carries fewer than 100,000 clones, roughly 80% recorded once. The sample consisted of PBMCs. The receptor set was obtained from a man aged 55 to 70 in good health and CMV-seropositive.

This clone was detected only a few times. V is TRBV18 and J is TRBJ1-1; D gene ambiguous. CDR1 and CDR2 (germline): KGHSH, LQKENI. The V and J ends lost 5 bases and 6 bases respectively, with 13 bases between them. CDR3 length: 13 amino acids. The CDR3 spells CASSSRQDSEAFF. CDR3 bases: TGTGCCAGCTCATCCCGCCAGGACTCTGAAGCTTTCTTT.

The rearrangement links TRBV9 to TRBJ2-5, with TRBD1 identical over 8 bases. Gene TRBJ2-7 matches the end of the DNA better, so the J call may be wrong. Per the germline V gene, CDR1 is SGDLS and CDR2 is YYNGEE. The CDR3 extends over 15 amino acids. The CDR3 DNA follows: TGTGCCAGCAGCATCGGGACAGGAGTTCCCGGCGAGCAGTACTTC. It encodes CASSIGTGVPGEQYF.

The table lists this clone with a count of one. The chain couples TRBV2 to TRBJ2-2, with D hard to call. The CDR3 is 11 residues long. The germline V and J ends were trimmed by 6 bases and 5 bases, with 4 bases remaining between them. Germline CDR1 and CDR2: SNHLY and FYNNEI. For the CDR3, the DNA is TGTGCCAGCAGCTTTACCGGGGAGCTGTTTTTT. It specifies CASSFTGELFF.

V is TRBV5-3 and J is TRBJ1-3, with TRBD1 identical over 7 bases. TRBV5-3 is sorted into the ORF group, with uncertain function. This CDR3 has 17 residues. V dropped 4 bases and J dropped 1; count of bases not matched to a gene: 11. CDR3 amino acids: CARSPSRQGSSGNTIYF. The CDR3 nucleotides read TGTGCCAGAAGCCCGAGCCGACAGGGAAGTTCTGGAAACACCATATATTTT.

V usage is TRBV2 and J usage is TRBJ2-7; 11 bases align to TRBD1. With V trimmed by 2 bases and J by 6 bases, 6 bases remained unmatched. This CDR3 is built from 15 residues. CDR1 and CDR2 from the germline V gene are SNHLY and FYNNEI. CDR3 DNA sequence: TGTGCCAGCAGTGAAATTCGGACAGGGGGCTTCGAGCAGTACTTC. It encodes CASSEIRTGGFEQYF.

The V and J genes are TRBV5-6 and TRBJ1-6; D might be TRBD1 (6 bases). Germline V gives CDR1 SGHDT, CDR2 YYEEEE. The CDR3 is made up of 16 amino acids. Trimming removed 0 bases from V and 8 bases from J, with 15 bases in between. The CDR3 region has the DNA TGTGCCAGCAGCTTGGGCGCCGGGACACTTCATTCACCCCTCCACTTT. Its translation: CASSLGAGTLHSPLHF.

The chain is built from TRBV19 and TRBJ1-3; D call uncertain. The ends were cut back, 4 bases at V and 0 bases at J, with 10 bases in the middle. The CDR3 is made up of 15 amino acids. Germline lookup yields CDR1 LNHDA and CDR2 SQIVND (reference sequence). The CDR3 here is CASSNSVISGNTIYF. CDR3 in DNA: TGTGCCAGTAGTAATAGTGTTATCTCTGGAAACACCATATATTTT.

This clone was counted between two and nine times. The gene calls are TRBV5-1 and TRBJ1-1; 9 bases are shared with TRBD1. This CDR3 has 15 amino acids. Germline V gives CDR1 SGHRS, CDR2 YFSETQ. Trimming took 5 bases from V and 1 from J; bases not matched to a gene: 6. Here the CDR3 DNA reads TGCGCCAGCAGACGCTGGACAGGGGAGAACACTGAAGCTTTCTTT. Residues: CASRRWTGENTEAFF.

The chain recombines TRBV6-6 with TRBJ2-7; no reliable D call. The CDR3 is 12 residues long. Between the trimmed V and J ends, which lost 6 bases and 2 bases, there was a span of 8 bases. Germline V gives CDR1 MNHNY, CDR2 SVGAGI (reference sequence). The CDR3: CASSLPPYEQYF. CDR3 sequence (DNA): TGTGCCAGCAGCCTTCCCCCCTACGAGCAGTACTTC.

This chain links TRBV7-9 with TRBJ1-1; D may be TRBD1 (5 bases). Germline CDR1 is SEHNR and CDR2 is FQNEAQ (reference sequence). V shed 1 base and J shed 3 bases, with 12 bases lying between them. The CDR3 covers 15 residues. In DNA form, the CDR3 reads TGTGCCAGCAGCTTAGGGGGGGGGTGGCACACTGAAGCTTTCTTT. This sequence encodes CASSLGGGWHTEAFF.

The V call is TRBV7-6, the J call TRBJ2-7; D ambiguous. The CDR3 has 14 amino acids. V lost 5 bases to trimming and J lost 2 bases, with 13 bases between them. Per the germline V gene, CDR1 is SGHVS and CDR2 is FNYEAQ. CDR3 nucleotides: TGTGCCAGCAGCCACGGAGTTTCCCCCTACGAGCAGTACTTC. Translated, it gives CASSHGVSPYEQYF.

The V gene is TRBV12-5, the J gene TRBJ1-1; 7 positions agree with TRBD1. The J segment lost 4 bases and the V segment lost 7 bases, leaving 12 bases of the junction unmatched. CDR3 length equals 15 residues. Germline V gene data show CDR1 as LGHNT and CDR2 as FRNRAP. The CDR3 DNA is TGTGCTAGTGTCCGAGGTGGCCAGGGGGGCACTGAAGCTTTCTTT. It codes for CASVRGGQGGTEAFF.

This clone was counted only a few times. The V and J genes are TRBV29-1 and TRBJ2-5; 10 bases are shared with TRBD1. Germline trimming cut 6 bases from V and 2 bases from J; bases unmatched to any gene: 9. The CDR3 extends over 15 amino acids. Germline CDR1 reads SQVTM; CDR2 reads ANQGSEA. The CDR3 sequence is CSVRTGGGPQETQYF. The CDR3 DNA is TGCAGCGTAAGGACAGGGGGTGGACCGCAAGAGACCCAGTACTTC.

This rearrangement joins TRBV29-1 to TRBJ2-7; D gene ambiguous. The CDR3 length is 12 residues. Per the germline V gene, CDR1 is SQVTM and CDR2 is ANQGSEA. V was trimmed by 4 bases and J by 1 base, leaving 8 bases between them. DNA for the CDR3: TGCAGCGTTGGAAGAACTTCCTACGAGCAGTACTTC. It translates to CSVGRTSYEQYF.

This clone was detected only once. The chain couples TRBV27 to TRBJ1-4; 9 bases are a match to TRBD1. The CDR3 sequence is 13 residues long. The junction had 3 bases not matched to a gene; V was cut back by 6 bases and J by 7 bases. Looked up from germline, CDR1 is MNHEY and CDR2 is SMNVEV (reference sequence). The CDR3 nucleotides read TGTGCCAGCAGCCGGGACAGGGCTGAAAAACTGTTTTTT. It codes for CASSRDRAEKLFF.

The V call is TRBV4-3, the J call TRBJ2-1, with a tentative D call TRBD2 (6 bases). Trimming took off 0 bases at V and 6 bases at J, with 12 bases between the two ends. The CDR3 contains 15 residues. Germline CDR1 and CDR2: LGHNA and YSLEER. The CDR3 loop is CASSQDGGRVNEQFF. CDR3 bases: TGCGCCAGCAGCCAAGACGGGGGTCGGGTCAATGAGCAGTTCTTC.

The gene calls are TRBV6-6 and TRBJ2-2, with D tentatively TRBD2 (5 bases). CDR1 and CDR2 from the germline V gene are MNHNY and SVGAGI (reference sequence). The CDR3 totals 15 residues. V was cut by 6 bases and J by 1 base, with 12 bases left in between. CDR3 loop: CASRISGRNTGELFF. CDR3 DNA sequence: TGTGCCAGCAGAATATCGGGGAGGAACACCGGGGAGCTGTTTTTT.

The chain employs TRBV21-1 and TRBJ1-6. TRBV21-1 is flagged as a pseudogene. CDR3 length equals 19 residues. The chain's CDR3 is CASSKAERGNSAGSSPLHF. CDR3 bases: TGTGCCAGCAGCAAAGCCGAACGGGGGAATTCTGCGGGCAGTTCACCCCTCCACTTT.

This chain links TRBV27 with TRBJ1-1; 7 bases line up with TRBD1. This CDR3 contains 15 residues. J was trimmed by 1 base and V by 3 bases; bases with no gene match: 5. Germline CDR1 reads MNHEY; CDR2 reads SMNVEV (reference sequence). This CDR3 reads CASSFVRTGNTEAFF. For the CDR3, the DNA is TGTGCCAGCAGTTTTGTTAGGACAGGGAACACTGAAGCTTTCTTT.

The gene calls are TRBV5-4 and TRBJ2-7, with 8 bases identical to TRBD1. J was trimmed by 0 bases and V by 4 bases; bases with no gene match: 6. This CDR3 contains 15 residues. The germline CDR1 and CDR2 sequences are SGHNT and YYREEE (reference sequence). The CDR3 nucleotides are TGTGCCAGCAGCCCACGGACAGGGCCCTCCTACGAGCAGTACTTC. Encoded protein: CASSPRTGPSYEQYF.

In DNA, the CDR3 is TGTGCCAGTAGTGCGATTGCAGGCCGGGAGCTGTTTTTT. This gives the protein CASSAIAGRELFF. The chain couples TRBV19 to TRBJ1-4, with no clear D. The J call may not be correct, given that the DNA end is closer to TRBJ2-2. This CDR3 spans 13 amino acids. Germline-derived CDR1 and CDR2 are LNHDA and SQIVND (reference sequence).

The chain employs TRBV21-1 and TRBJ2-5; the table's D gene call, TRBD2, was not cross checked with the DNA. TRBV21-1 is flagged as a pseudogene. This CDR3 spans 15 amino acids. In DNA, the CDR3 is TGTGCCAGCAGCAAAGGGGTGAGGGTCGGAAAGACCCAGTACTTC. Its protein product is CASSKGVRVGKTQYF.

The rearrangement joins TRBV6-6 to TRBJ2-5; D possibly corresponds to TRBD1 (6 bases). Trimming took 8 bases from V and 11 from J, leaving 18 bases between them. CDR3 length: 12 amino acids. Germline V gene lookup returns CDR1 MNHNY and CDR2 SVGAGI (reference sequence). As DNA, the CDR3 is TGTGCCAGCCTGGACAGCTTGGGGGAGCAGTACTTC. It specifies CASLDSLGEQYF.

V and J are TRBV5-5 and TRBJ2-7; D unclear. CDR3 length: 13 residues. Germline V gene lookup returns CDR1 SGHKS and CDR2 YYEKEE (reference sequence). The V end was cut by 2 bases, the J end by 1 base, with 7 bases between. Here the CDR3 reads CASSLAPSYEQYF. The CDR3 DNA follows: TGTGCCAGCAGCTTAGCGCCTTCCTACGAGCAGTACTTC.

The chain links TRBV7-2 to TRBJ2-2, with 8 bases matching TRBD2. This CDR3 has 14 residues. In germline, CDR1 is SGHTA, CDR2 FQGNSA. V lost 5 bases, J lost 6 bases, and 5 bases stayed unmatched. The CDR3 bases are TGTGCCAGCAGCCCGACTAGCGCCCCCGGGGAGCTGTTTTTT. As protein: CASSPTSAPGELFF.

The chain carries TRBV5-6 and TRBJ2-4; the D is unclear. Trimming took off 1 base at V and 0 bases at J, with 14 bases between the two ends. This CDR3 contains 17 residues. Germline CDR1 reads SGHDT; CDR2 reads YYEEEE. The CDR3 here is CASSLPSGRLAKNIQYF. CDR3 sequence (DNA): TGTGCCAGCAGCTTGCCGTCCGGCAGGCTAGCCAAAAACATTCAGTACTTC.

This clone has a single count. The chain uses TRBV5-1 and TRBJ2-1, with TRBD2 identical over 9 bases. This CDR3 comprises 16 residues. Germline V gives CDR1 SGHRS, CDR2 YFSETQ. V lost 4 bases, J lost 8 bases, and 13 bases stayed unmatched. The CDR3 region is CASSPPSSGAGDEQFF. The CDR3 DNA sequence: TGCGCCAGCAGCCCGCCATCTAGCGGGGCTGGGGATGAGCAGTTCTTC.

The table lists this clone with a few counts. The chain has TRBV7-9 and TRBJ1-1; tentative D call: TRBD1 (6 bases). There are 14 residues in the CDR3. The germline CDR1 and CDR2 sequences are SEHNR and FQNEAQ (reference sequence). Trimming left V 3 bases short and J 4 bases short, with 12 bases between. CDR3 in DNA: TGTGCCAGCAGCTTGAGGGGGGAGGGCACTGAAGCTTTCTTT. Translating it yields CASSLRGEGTEAFF. Complete variable domain (other parts from reference TRBV7-9 and TRBJ1-1): DTGVSQNPRHKITKRGQNVTFRCDPISEHNRLYWYRQTLGQGPEFLTYFQNEAQLEKSRLLSDRFSAERPKGSFSTLEIQRTEQGDSAMYLCASSLRGEGTEAFFGQGTRLTVV.

This rearrangement joins TRBV28 to TRBJ2-5, with 7 bases identical to TRBD1. Germline lookup yields CDR1 MDHEN and CDR2 SYDVKM. The J segment lost 6 bases and the V segment lost 10 bases, leaving 20 bases of the junction unmatched. The length of the CDR3 is 16 residues. The DNA of the CDR3 is TGTGCCACCAGGGTCGGGGACAGCAACTTTCGGAAGACCCAGTACTTC. Translation: CATRVGDSNFRKTQYF.